Presented here are 5 T cell receptor beta chains from one specimen sequenced in a study of shared clonotypes between healthy human individuals. The method was immunoSEQ multiplex PCR; TCRdb's version includes in-frame clones alone and lacks a portion of them. The repertoire holds approximately 2.5 million clones, with 93% as singletons. Material for sequencing was naive CD4+ T cells from PBMCs. Described subset: CD45RA+ positively selected. The receptors here all came from a man in his late teens or twenties in good health. Some clones in this sample may be carry-over from other donors' samples.

This clone was seen just once. The rearrangement links TRBV4-1 to TRBJ1-3; D is perhaps TRBD1 (6 bases). Germline CDR1 is MGHRA and CDR2 is YSYEKL. This CDR3 region has 18 residues. V dropped 2 bases and J dropped 0 bases, with 17 bases sitting between them. CDR3 sequence (DNA): TGCGCCAGCAGCCAACGTAGACAGGATCAGGGCTCTGGAAACACCATATATTTT. Its translation: CASSQRRQDQGSGNTIYF.

The chain recombines TRBV2 with TRBJ2-1; D could derive from TRBD1 or TRBD2 (8 bases each). Germline values: CDR1 SNHLY, CDR2 FYNNEI. This CDR3 comprises 15 residues. Deletions cut 6 bases from V and 3 bases from J, with 15 bases between. The CDR3 loop reads CASSGRGTGYNEQFF. For the CDR3, the DNA is TGTGCCAGCAGCGGGAGGGGGACAGGCTACAATGAGCAGTTCTTC.

This clone was seen once. The genes are TRBV6-5 and TRBJ2-3; the D gene is possibly TRBD1 (6 bases). The CDR3 length is 15 residues. CDR1 MNHEY and CDR2 SVGAGI come from the germline V gene. V lost 4 bases, J lost 1 base, and 12 bases lay in between. The CDR3 region has the DNA TGTGCCAGCAGTTCCCGGGACAAACGCACAGATACGCAGTATTTT. This codes for CASSSRDKRTDTQYF.

The V and J genes are TRBV5-4 and TRBJ2-7; perhaps TRBD2 as D (6 bases). CDR1 SGHNT and CDR2 YYREEE come from the germline V gene (reference sequence). This CDR3 comprises 16 residues. Trimming cost V 1 base and J 0 bases, with 14 bases left between them. CDR3 residues: CASSLSVAASSYEQYF. The CDR3 DNA follows: TGTGCCAGCAGCTTGTCTGTAGCGGCCTCCTCCTACGAGCAGTACTTC.

The chain uses TRBV6-5 and TRBJ2-3, with 11 nucleotides matching TRBD2. The germline CDR1 and CDR2 sequences are MNHEY and SVGAGI. The CDR3 is made up of 16 amino acids. The ends lost 2 bases at V and 4 bases at J; junction bases unmatched: 5. This CDR3 reads CASSYQLAGAADTQYF. The CDR3 DNA reads TGTGCCAGCAGTTACCAACTAGCGGGAGCGGCAGATACGCAGTATTTT.